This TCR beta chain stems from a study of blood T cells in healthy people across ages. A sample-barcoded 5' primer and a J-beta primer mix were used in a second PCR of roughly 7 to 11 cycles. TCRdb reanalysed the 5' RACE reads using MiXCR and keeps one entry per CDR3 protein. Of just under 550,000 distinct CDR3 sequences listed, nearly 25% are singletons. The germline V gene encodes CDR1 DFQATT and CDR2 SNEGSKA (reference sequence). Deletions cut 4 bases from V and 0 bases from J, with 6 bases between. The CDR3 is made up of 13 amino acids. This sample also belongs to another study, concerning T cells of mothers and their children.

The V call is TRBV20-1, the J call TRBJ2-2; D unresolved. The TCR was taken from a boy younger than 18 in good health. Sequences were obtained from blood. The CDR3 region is CSAMNPNTGELFF. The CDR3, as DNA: TGCAGTGCTATGAACCCGAACACCGGGGAGCTGTTTTTT.